This T cell receptor (beta chain) was documented in a study of T cells in Graves' hyperthyroidism and ophthalmopathy. TCR beta CDR3 regions were amplified from RNA transcripts. TCR CDR3 underwent first-round RT-PCR with the HTBI primer set. Using its own MiXCR run on the multiplex PCR reads, TCRdb lists one record per CDR3 protein. Among 490,000 or so distinct CDR3 sequences listed, about 20% were seen once. Whole-study results and caveats: Also found in blood were most expanded thyroid clonotypes above 0.001. Before onset, by a median of about seven months, the model predicted ophthalmopathy.

This clonotype was counted a few times. What it binds is unknown. Per germline, CDR1 SGDLS and CDR2 YYNGEE. V lost 3 bases and J 2 bases, leaving 18 bases between the germline ends. This CDR3 has 17 residues. Criteria for exclusion of patients were uncontrolled infection, other autoimmune disease, pregnancy or lactation. The genes are TRBV9 and TRBJ2-1; D may correspond to TRBD1 or TRBD2 (6 bases each). The TCR comes from a man aged 35-49 years with Graves' ophthalmopathy. Material for sequencing was blood. The CDR3 DNA is TGTGCCAGCAGCGCAACAGGGACTGTTAGCCCCTACAATGAGCAGTTCTTC. This codes for CASSATGTVSPYNEQFF.